This entry describes one T cell receptor (beta chain). The target of this receptor is not known. No base quality information exists; no much larger clone differs at one position. These data come from a study of response to subunit inactivated influenza vaccine (dated by TCRdb to 2016 to 2019). Regarding the study in general: To follow how T cells responded to a trivalent subunit inactivated influenza vaccine, the researchers relied on deep quantitative profiling of the T cell receptor repertoire. Study-wide conclusions, independent of this receptor: It was suggested by the authors that each seasonal influenza vaccination may recruit only a limited number of new T cells.

The trim is 7 bases for V and 0 bases for J, with a gap of 16 bases between the germline ends. Spanning cysteine to phenylalanine, the CDR3 consists of 15 amino acids. The DNA shown is the 45-base CDR3, in frame from base 1. Looking up the germline V gene yields CDR1 MNHEY and CDR2 SVGEGT. Library method: RT-PCR. The sequencer was an Illumina HiSeq 2500. TCRdb passed the public sequencing reads through fastp at Q25 and MiXCR, retaining productive beta sequences. Identical CDR3 proteins give one entry, which carries the most common genes and DNA. Across this sample there are about 240,000 distinct CDR3 sequences, with 9% to 15% seen only once. The ten top clones hold approximately 7.8% of the sample.

The origin of this receptor is a man aged 45-65 years who received an inactivated influenza vaccine. Donor details come from another sample of the same person, matched by shared clones. This sequence uses TRBV6-2 or TRBV6-3 and TRBJ2-7; the D gene identity is not certain. Sequencing used non-naive T cells sorted from PBMCs, obtained approximately 15 days before vaccination. The sample's cell subset or site label, decoded: memory T cell fraction. The CDR3: CASTHRAGYSYEQYF. In nucleotide form, the sequence is TGTGCCAGCACCCACCGGGCAGGCTACTCCTACGAGCAGTACTTC.